This TCR beta chain was identified during a study of shared clonotypes between healthy human individuals (TCRdb year 2020). A note on the overall study: The cohort included three men and a couple of women between 18 and 49 years of age. To increase sequencing depth and limit assay-specific biases, different laboratories used diverse techniques to prepare libraries and sequence TCR repertoires. The study deeply sequenced blood TCR repertoires of about five healthy adults to estimate repertoire size and the extent of clonotype sharing between individuals. Leukapheresis yielded between about 0.85 and 9 billion PBMCs per donor. For each donor, CD4 naive and CD4 memory were each run on three plates, CD8 naive on two plates, and CD8 memory on one plate.

The full study reports these points: Even with the large sequencing depth, rarefaction of the sorted-subset datasets indicated that sequencing was incomplete. Approximately 4.8% of naive CD4, 3.5% of naive CD8, 2.3% of memory CD4, and 0.4% of memory CD8 clonotypes were shared across several donors. Clonotypes shared by all four sorted-subset donors showed higher generation probabilities than non-shared clonotypes. Sampling was restricted to blood, and TCR repertoires in tissue are likely to differ from TCR repertoires in blood. Pairwise subsampling indicated that sequencing depth was expected to affect the degree of clonotype sharing among donors. Estimated clonotype richness was generally larger for naive than for memory subsets. Because the study included a small number of donors, the genetic and exposure-history diversity represented was limited.

This clone was counted once. This clone's antigen is unknown. Base quality data are lacking; no much larger clone is found one base away. Using the deep immunoSEQ assay, multiplex PCR amplified TCR CDR3 regions from genomic DNA. For each cell subset, the extracted genomic DNA was distributed evenly across all wells of several immunoSEQ 96-well plates, and each plate served as one replicate. For sorted subsets, about 200 ng genomic DNA, equal to 25,000 to 35,000 T cell genomes, was loaded into each replicate PCR. Purified libraries were measured with a Qubit 3.0 fluorometer, size-checked on a Bioanalyzer 2100, and measured again with the KAPA Library Quantification kit. Each immunoSEQ 96-well plate was sequenced on its own single-read 150-cycle Illumina NextSeq 550 flow cell. Concerning the study's data processing: Because only junctional sequences without quality scores were contained in the immunoSEQ output, filtering matching that applied to full-length reads could not be performed. To assign V/J genes and CDR3, sequences were annotated against IMGT germline references using PyIR, a Python wrapper for IgBLAST v1.9. Reads were removed for weak V/J assignments (E-value above 1e-6), missing CDR3, stop codons, out-of-frame junctions, or ambiguous translated residues. V3J clonotypes were defined by identical inferred V gene, J gene, and CDR3 amino acid sequence. Percentage overlap between repertoires was computed as shared unique clonotypes divided by the size of the smaller repertoire. Repertoire richness was assessed with RTK rarefaction, the Chao1 estimator, and Recon v2.1 estimates of unobserved clonotypes. Generation probabilities for all TCRbeta clonotypes obtained by the gDNA method from a handful of donors were computed using OLGA. Not all clones reach the TCRdb copy of this immuneACCESS table, which keeps in-frame sequences only. Checked studies attribute under half of the gap to unresolved V genes and leave the rest unexplained. V, J and clone size are taken as reported in that table, and D and trimming were inferred from the DNA itself. Here the sample has roughly 650,000 clones; approximately 97% occur a single time. The ten largest clonotypes hold about 0.06% of the sample.

Healthy HIV-negative adults with no recently reported acute infections or vaccinations were included as donors. Every donor was a Caucasian adult residing in Nashville, Tennessee, USA. CD4+ T cells were enriched by magnetic negative selection, after which naive cells were positively selected on CD45RA and the negative fraction was taken as the memory subset. Blood was obtained by leukapheresis, after which PBMCs were separated by Ficoll-Histopaque density gradient centrifugation and cryopreserved in liquid nitrogen vapor phase. Analytical flow cytometry was used to check the purity and quantity of each magnetically sorted T cell population. From each sorted fraction, genomic DNA was isolated and quantified by UV absorbance on a Nanodrop 2000c. The CDR3, cysteine through phenylalanine, is 16 amino acids long. The CDR3 DNA has 48 bases and is translated from base 1. CDR1 and CDR2 are read off the germline V gene as SGHRS and YFSETQ. Here V drops 2 bases and J drops 4 bases, and the junction holds 11 bases not matched to any gene.

The chain is made from TRBV5-1 and TRBJ1-2, and TRBD1 matches 7 of the central bases. Sequenced sample: naive CD4+ T cells sorted from blood. This specimen's cell subset or site label, per the study, means: CD45RA+ positively selected. This receptor was taken from a woman in her thirties in good health. For the CDR3, the sequence is CASSFPGQGDFYGYTF. The DNA reads as follows: TGCGCCAGCAGCTTTCCCGGGCAGGGGGATTTCTATGGCTACACCTTC.